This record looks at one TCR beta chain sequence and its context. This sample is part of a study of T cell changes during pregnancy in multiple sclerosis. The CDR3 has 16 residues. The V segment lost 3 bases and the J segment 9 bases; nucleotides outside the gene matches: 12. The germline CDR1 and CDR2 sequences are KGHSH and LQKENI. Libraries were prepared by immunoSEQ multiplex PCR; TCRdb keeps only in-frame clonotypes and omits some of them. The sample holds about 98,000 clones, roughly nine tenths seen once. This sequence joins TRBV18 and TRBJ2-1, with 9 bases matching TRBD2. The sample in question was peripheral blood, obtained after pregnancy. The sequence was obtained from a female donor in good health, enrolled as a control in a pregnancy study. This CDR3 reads CASSPSAGGSFFEQFF. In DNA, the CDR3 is TGTGCCAGCTCACCTTCGGCGGGAGGGTCGTTTTTTGAGCAGTTCTTC.